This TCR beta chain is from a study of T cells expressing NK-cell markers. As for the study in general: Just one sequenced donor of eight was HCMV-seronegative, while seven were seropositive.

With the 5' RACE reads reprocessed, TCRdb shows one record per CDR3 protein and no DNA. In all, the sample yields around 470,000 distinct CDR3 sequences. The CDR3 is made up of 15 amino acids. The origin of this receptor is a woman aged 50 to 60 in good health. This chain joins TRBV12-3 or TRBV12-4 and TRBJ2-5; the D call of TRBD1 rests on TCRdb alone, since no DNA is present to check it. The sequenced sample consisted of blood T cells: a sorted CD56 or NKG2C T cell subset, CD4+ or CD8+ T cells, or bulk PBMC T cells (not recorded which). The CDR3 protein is CASSPGHSRPETQYF.